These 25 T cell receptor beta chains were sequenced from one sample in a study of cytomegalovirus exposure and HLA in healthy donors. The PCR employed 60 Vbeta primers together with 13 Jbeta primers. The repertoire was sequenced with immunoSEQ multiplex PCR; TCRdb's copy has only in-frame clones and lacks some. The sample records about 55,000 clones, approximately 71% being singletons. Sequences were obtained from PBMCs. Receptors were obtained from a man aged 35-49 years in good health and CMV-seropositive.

This CDR3 reads CASSIAGGWKETQYF. The CDR3 DNA sequence: TGTGCCAGCAGTATAGCGGGGGGGTGGAAAGAGACCCAGTACTTC. This rearrangement joins TRBV6-1 to TRBJ2-5; 11 bases fit TRBD2. The trim removed 5 bases at V and 3 bases at J, leaving 5 bases unmatched. Germline values: CDR1 MNHNS, CDR2 SASEGT. The CDR3 runs to 15 residues.

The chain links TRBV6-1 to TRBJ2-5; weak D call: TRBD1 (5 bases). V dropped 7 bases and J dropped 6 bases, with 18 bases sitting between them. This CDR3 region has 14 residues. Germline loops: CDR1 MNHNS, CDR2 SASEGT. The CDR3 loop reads CASTPVGASKTQYF. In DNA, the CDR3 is TGTGCCAGCACCCCGGTAGGGGCCTCGAAGACCCAGTACTTC.

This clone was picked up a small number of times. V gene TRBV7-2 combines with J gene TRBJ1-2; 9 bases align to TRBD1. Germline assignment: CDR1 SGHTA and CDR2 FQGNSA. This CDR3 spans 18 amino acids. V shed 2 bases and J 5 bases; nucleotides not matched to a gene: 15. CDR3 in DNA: TGTGCCAGCAGCTTACCCTCCGGGACAGGGACCTTTGGGTATGGCTACACCTTC. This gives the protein CASSLPSGTGTFGYGYTF.

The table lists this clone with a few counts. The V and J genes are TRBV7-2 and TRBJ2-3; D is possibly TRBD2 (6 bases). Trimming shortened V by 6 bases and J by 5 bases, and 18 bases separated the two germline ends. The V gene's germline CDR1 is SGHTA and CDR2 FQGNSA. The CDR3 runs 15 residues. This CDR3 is CASSYAGGRGDTQYF. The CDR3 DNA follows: TGTGCCAGCAGTTACGCCGGGGGAAGAGGAGATACGCAGTATTTT.

The CDR3 coding sequence is TGTGCCAGCAACTCGAATGGGAACACCGGGGAGCTGTTTTTT. The encoded protein is CASNSNGNTGELFF. This chain joins TRBV7-2 and TRBJ2-2; D not resolved. The CDR3 runs to 14 residues. With 7 bases removed from V and 1 base from J, the gap between germline ends came to 10 bases. The germline CDR1 and CDR2 sequences are SGHTA and FQGNSA.

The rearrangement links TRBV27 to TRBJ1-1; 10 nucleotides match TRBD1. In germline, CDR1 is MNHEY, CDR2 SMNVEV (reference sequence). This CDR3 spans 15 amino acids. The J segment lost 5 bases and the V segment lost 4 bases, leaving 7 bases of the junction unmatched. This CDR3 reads CASSSFRTGGTEAFF. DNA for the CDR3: TGTGCCAGCAGTTCCTTCAGGACAGGGGGGACTGAAGCTTTCTTT.

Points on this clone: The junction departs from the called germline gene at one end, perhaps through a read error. The CDR3 DNA sequence: TGCGCCAGCAGGACTAGCGGGGGGATCTACGAGCAGTACTTC. Translated, it gives CASRTSGGIYEQYF. This rearrangement joins TRBV6-4 to TRBJ2-7, with 14 nucleotides matching TRBD2. Per germline, CDR1 MRHNA and CDR2 SNTAGT. This CDR3 region has 14 residues.

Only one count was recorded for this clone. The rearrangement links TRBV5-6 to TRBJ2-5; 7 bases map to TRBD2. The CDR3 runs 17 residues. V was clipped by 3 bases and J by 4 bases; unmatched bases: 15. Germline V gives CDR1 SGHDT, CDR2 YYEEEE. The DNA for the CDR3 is TGTGCCAGCAGCTCCCAATGGGGGGGGATATTAAGAGAGACCCAGTACTTC. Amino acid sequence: CASSSQWGGILRETQYF.

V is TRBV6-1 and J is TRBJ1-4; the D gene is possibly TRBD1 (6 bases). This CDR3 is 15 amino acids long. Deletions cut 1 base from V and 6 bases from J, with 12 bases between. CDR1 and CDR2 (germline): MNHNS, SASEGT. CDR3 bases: TGTGCCAGCAGTGAAGTTCGGGGGGCTTATGAAAAACTGTTTTTT. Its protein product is CASSEVRGAYEKLFF.

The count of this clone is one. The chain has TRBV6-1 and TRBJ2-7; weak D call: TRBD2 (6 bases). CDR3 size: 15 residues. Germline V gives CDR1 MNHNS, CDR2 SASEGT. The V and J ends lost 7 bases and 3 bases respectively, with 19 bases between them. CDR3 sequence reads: CASKRVRGADYEQYF. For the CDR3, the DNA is TGTGCCAGCAAAAGGGTGCGGGGCGCCGACTACGAGCAGTACTTC.

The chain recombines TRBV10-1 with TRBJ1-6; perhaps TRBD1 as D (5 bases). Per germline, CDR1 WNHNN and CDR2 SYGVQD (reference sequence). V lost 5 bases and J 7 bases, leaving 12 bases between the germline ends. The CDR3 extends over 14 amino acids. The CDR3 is CASSKDKGNSPLHF. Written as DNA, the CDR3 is TGCGCCAGCAGTAAGGATAAGGGGAATTCACCCCTCCACTTT.

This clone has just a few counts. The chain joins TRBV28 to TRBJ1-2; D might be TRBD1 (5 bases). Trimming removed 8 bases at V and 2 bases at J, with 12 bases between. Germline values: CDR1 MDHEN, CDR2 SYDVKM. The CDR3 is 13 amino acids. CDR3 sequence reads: CASGQDINYGYTF. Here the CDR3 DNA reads TGTGCCAGCGGTCAGGACATAAACTATGGCTACACCTTC.

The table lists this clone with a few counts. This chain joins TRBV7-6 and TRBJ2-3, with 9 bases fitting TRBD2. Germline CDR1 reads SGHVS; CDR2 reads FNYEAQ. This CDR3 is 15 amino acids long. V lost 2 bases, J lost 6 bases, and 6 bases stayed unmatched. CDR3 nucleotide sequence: TGTGCCAGCAGCTTATCGGCGGGGGGGCCTGATACGCAGTATTTT. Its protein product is CASSLSAGGPDTQYF.

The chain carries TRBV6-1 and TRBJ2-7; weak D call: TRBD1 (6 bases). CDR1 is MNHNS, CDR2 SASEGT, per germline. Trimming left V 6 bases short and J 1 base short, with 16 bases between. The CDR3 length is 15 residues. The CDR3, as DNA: TGTGCCAGCAGCCCTCTCAGGGGCTCTTCCTACGAGCAGTACTTC. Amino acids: CASSPLRGSSYEQYF.

CDR3 coding DNA: TGCGCCAGCCAGGACTTTAATGAAAAACTGTTTTTT. Protein sequence: CASQDFNEKLFF. This chain joins TRBV10-2 and TRBJ1-4; unclear D gene. The germline gives CDR1 WSHSY, CDR2 SAAADI. CDR3 length: 12 amino acids. V was clipped by 8 bases and J by 4 bases, with 8 bases between them.

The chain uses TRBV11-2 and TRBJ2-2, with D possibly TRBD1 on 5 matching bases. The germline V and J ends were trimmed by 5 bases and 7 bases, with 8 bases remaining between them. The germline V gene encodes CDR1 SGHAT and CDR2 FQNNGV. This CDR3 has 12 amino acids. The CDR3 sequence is CASSQRGGELFF. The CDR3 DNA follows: TGTGCCAGCAGCCAAAGGGGCGGGGAGCTGTTTTTT.

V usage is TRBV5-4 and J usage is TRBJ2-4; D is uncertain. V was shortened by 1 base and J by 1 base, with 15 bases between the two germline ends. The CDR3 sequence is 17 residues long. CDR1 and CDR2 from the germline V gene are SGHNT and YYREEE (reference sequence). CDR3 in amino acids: CASSLRGSPRAKNIQYF. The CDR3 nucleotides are TGTGCCAGCAGCTTGAGAGGCAGCCCTCGGGCCAAAAACATTCAGTACTTC.

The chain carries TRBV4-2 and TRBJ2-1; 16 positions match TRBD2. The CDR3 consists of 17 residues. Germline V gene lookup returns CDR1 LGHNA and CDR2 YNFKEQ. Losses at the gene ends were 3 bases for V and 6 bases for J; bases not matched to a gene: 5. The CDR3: CASSQGTSGGVGNEQFF. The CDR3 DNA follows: TGTGCCAGCAGCCAGGGGACTAGCGGGGGGGTTGGCAATGAGCAGTTCTTC.

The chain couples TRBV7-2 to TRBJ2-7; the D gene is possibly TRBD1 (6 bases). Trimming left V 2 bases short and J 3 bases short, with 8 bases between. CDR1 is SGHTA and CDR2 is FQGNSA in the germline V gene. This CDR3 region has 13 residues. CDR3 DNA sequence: TGTGCCAGCAGCTTAAACAGGGACTACGAGCAGTACTTC. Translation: CASSLNRDYEQYF.

CDR3 sequence: CASEPGQGVQETQYF. The CDR3 DNA is TGTGCCAGCGAACCGGGACAGGGTGTTCAGGAGACCCAGTACTTC. This chain uses TRBV2 with TRBJ2-5, with 9 bases fitting TRBD1. J gave up 5 bases and V 8 bases, and 12 bases lay outside the gene matches. The CDR3 spans 15 residues. Germline V lookup: CDR1 SNHLY, CDR2 FYNNEI.

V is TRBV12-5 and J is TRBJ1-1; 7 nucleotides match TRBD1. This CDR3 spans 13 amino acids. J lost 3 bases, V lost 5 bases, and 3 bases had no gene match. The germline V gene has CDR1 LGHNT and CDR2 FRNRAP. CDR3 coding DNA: TGTGCTAGTGGTACCAGGGGGGACACTGAAGCTTTCTTT. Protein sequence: CASGTRGDTEAFF.

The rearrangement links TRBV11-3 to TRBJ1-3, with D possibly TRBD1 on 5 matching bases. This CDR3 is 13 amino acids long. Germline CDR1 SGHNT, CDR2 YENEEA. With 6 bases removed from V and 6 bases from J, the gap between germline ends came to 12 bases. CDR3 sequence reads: CASRGTGENTIYF. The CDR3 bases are TGTGCCAGCAGAGGTACGGGGGAAAACACCATATATTTT.

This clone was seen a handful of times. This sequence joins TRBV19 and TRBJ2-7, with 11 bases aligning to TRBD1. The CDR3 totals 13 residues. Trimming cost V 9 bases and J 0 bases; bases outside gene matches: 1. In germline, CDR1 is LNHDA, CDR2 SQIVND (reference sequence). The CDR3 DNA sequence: TGTGCCAGCGGACAGGGGGCCTCCTACGAGCAGTACTTC. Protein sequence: CASGQGASYEQYF.

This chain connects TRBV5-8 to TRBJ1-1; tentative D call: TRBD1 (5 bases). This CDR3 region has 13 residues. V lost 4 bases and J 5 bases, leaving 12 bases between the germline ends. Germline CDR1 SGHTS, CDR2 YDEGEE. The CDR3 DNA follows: TGTGCCAGCAGCCCGGGGGTAAGGACTGAAGCTTTCTTT. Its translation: CASSPGVRTEAFF. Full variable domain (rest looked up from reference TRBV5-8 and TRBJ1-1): EAGVTQSPTHLIKTRGQQATLRCSPISGHTSVYWYQQALGLGLQFLLWYDEGEERNRGNFPPRFSGRQFPNYSSELNVNALELEDSALYLCASSPGVRTEAFFGQGTRLTVV.

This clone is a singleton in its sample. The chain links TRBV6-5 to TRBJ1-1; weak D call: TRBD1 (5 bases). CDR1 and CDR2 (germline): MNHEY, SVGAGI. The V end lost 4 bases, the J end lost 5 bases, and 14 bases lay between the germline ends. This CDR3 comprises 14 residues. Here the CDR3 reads CASSSLGGETEAFF. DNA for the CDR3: TGTGCCAGCAGTTCTCTCGGGGGGGAGACTGAAGCTTTCTTT.